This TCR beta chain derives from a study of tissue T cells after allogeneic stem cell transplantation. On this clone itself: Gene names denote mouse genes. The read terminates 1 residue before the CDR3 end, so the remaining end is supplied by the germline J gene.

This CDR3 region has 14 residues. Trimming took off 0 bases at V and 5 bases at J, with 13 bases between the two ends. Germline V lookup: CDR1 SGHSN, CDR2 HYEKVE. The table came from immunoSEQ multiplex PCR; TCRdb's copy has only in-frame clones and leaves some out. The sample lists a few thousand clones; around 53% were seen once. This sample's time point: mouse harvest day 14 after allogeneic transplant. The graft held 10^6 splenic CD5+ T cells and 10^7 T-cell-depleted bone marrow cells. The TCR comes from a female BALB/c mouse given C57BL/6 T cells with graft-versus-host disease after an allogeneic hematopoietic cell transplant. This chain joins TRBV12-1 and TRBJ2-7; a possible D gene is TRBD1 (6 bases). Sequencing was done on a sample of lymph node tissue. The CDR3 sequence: CASSLGTGRNEQYF. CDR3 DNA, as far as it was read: TGTGCCAGCTCTCTCGGAACAGGGAGAAATGAACAGTAC.